The 4 T cell receptor beta chains below were found in one sample sequenced in a study of shared clonotypes between healthy human individuals. The repertoire was sequenced with immunoSEQ multiplex PCR; TCRdb's copy has only in-frame clones and lacks some. The sample carries more than 2 million clones, about 95% recorded once. Naive CD8 cells comprised CD45RO-negative, CCR7-positively selected cells, excluding terminally differentiated effector memory CD45RA+ cells. The sequencing sample was made of naive CD8+ T cells sorted from blood. The receptors derive from a man younger than 30 in good health.

The chain is built from TRBV27 and TRBJ1-1; D gene unclear. The CDR3 spans 14 residues. The ends were cut back, 5 bases at V and 0 bases at J, with 10 bases in the middle. The germline V gene encodes CDR1 MNHEY and CDR2 SMNVEV (reference sequence). The CDR3 reads CASSPGDMNTEAFF. Written as DNA, the CDR3 is TGTGCCAGCAGTCCAGGAGACATGAACACTGAAGCTTTCTTT.

The rearrangement joins TRBV29-1 to TRBJ1-2; no definite D call. Trimming pared 2 bases from V and 2 bases from J, leaving 3 bases between. Germline V gene sequence: CDR1 SQVTM, CDR2 ANQGSEA. The CDR3 runs 11 residues. CDR3 in DNA: TGCAGCGTTGAACCAAACTATGGCTACACCTTC. As protein: CSVEPNYGYTF.

The gene calls are TRBV28 and TRBJ2-1; D gene ambiguous. The V end lost 8 bases, the J end lost 0 bases, and 11 bases lay between the germline ends. Germline V CDR1 and CDR2: MDHEN, SYDVKM. The CDR3 has 14 residues. CDR3 nucleotide sequence: TGTGCCAGCGGGCTCTCGGGCTCCTACAATGAGCAGTTCTTC. Protein: CASGLSGSYNEQFF.

The chain carries TRBV7-6 and TRBJ2-7; weak D call: TRBD1 (5 bases). CDR3 length equals 18 residues. Per germline, CDR1 SGHVS and CDR2 FNYEAQ. V lost 5 bases, J lost 0 bases, and 23 bases lay in between. CDR3 sequence reads: CASSLDPVDTLASYEQYF. The CDR3 DNA is TGTGCCAGCAGCCTAGATCCCGTGGACACATTAGCCTCCTACGAGCAGTACTTC.